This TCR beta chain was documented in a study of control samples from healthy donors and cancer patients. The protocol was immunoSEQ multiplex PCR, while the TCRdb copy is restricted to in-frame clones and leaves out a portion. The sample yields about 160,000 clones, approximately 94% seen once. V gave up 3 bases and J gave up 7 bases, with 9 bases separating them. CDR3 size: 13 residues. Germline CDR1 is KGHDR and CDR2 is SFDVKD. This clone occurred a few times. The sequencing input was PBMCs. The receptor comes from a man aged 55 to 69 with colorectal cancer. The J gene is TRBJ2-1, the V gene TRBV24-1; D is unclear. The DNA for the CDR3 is TGTGCCACCAGTGATCCAGGAAAGAATGAGCAGTTCTTC. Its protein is CATSDPGKNEQFF.